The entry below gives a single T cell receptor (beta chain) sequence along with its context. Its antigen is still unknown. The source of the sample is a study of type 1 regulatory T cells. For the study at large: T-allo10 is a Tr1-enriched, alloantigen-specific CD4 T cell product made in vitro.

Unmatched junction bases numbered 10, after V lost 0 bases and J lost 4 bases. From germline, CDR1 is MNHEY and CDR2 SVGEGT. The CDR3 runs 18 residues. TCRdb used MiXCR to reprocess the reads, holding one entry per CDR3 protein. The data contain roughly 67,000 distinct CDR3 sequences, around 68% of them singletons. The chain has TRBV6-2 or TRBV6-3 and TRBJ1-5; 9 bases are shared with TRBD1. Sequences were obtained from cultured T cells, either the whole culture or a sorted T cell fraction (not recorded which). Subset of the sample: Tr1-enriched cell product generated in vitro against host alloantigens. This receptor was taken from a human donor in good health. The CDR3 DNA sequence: TGTGCCAGCAGTTACTCCTTATCGGGACAGGGTCGTAATCAGCCCCAGCATTTT. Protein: CASSYSLSGQGRNQPQHF.